The 20 T cell receptor beta chains listed next were all sequenced from one sample in a study of blood T cell repertoires in COVID-19. The method was immunoSEQ multiplex PCR; TCRdb's version includes in-frame clones alone and lacks a portion of them. The sample consists of 60,000 to 85,000 clones, around nine tenths of them appearing once. The sample comprised peripheral blood. Every receptor here comes from a man aged 45-65 years with acute or convalescent COVID-19.

The rearrangement links TRBV9 to TRBJ1-4, with 7 bases that match TRBD1. V lost 0 bases and J lost 5; bases outside the gene matches: 4. The length of the CDR3 is 15 residues. Per the germline V gene, CDR1 is SGDLS and CDR2 is YYNGEE. In DNA, the CDR3 is TGTGCCAGCAGCGTAGGACAGGGCTTGAATGAAAAACTGTTTTTT. Translating gives CASSVGQGLNEKLFF.

The rearrangement links TRBV28 to TRBJ1-2, with a possible D match to TRBD1 (6 bases). In germline, CDR1 is MDHEN, CDR2 SYDVKM. Trimming took off 6 bases at V and 3 bases at J, with 8 bases between the two ends. The CDR3 consists of 12 residues. The CDR3 DNA reads TGTGCCAGCAGCCGGACAGACTATGGCTACACCTTC. It encodes CASSRTDYGYTF.

This chain uses TRBV5-4 with TRBJ1-1; tentatively, D is TRBD1 (5 bases). V lost 3 bases and J lost 4, with 16 bases in between. The V gene's germline CDR1 is SGHNT and CDR2 YYREEE (reference sequence). This CDR3 contains 15 residues. The chain's CDR3 is CASSWAQGGTTEAFF. The CDR3 DNA reads as TGTGCCAGCAGCTGGGCCCAGGGAGGTACCACTGAAGCTTTCTTT.

V and J are TRBV27 and TRBJ1-3; D perhaps matches TRBD1 (6 bases). V lost 5 bases to trimming and J lost 0 bases, with 11 bases between them. CDR1 MNHEY and CDR2 SMNVEV come from the germline V gene (reference sequence). The length of the CDR3 is 15 residues. This chain's CDR3 is CASSPTGSSGNTIYF. CDR3 in DNA: TGTGCCAGCAGTCCCACAGGGAGCTCTGGAAACACCATATATTTT.

V is TRBV4-3 and J is TRBJ1-2; TRBD1 matches at 10 bases. Trimming removed 2 bases from V and 6 bases from J; junction bases left unmatched: 3. Germline CDR1 and CDR2: LGHNA and YSLEER. The CDR3 totals 14 residues. The DNA of the CDR3 is TGCGCCAGCAGCCAACCGGACAGGGGGAATGGCTACACCTTC. As protein: CASSQPDRGNGYTF.

As to this clone: One end of the junction fails to match germline, which may point to a read error. CDR3 amino acids: CASSPVAGVRNEQFF. CDR3 in DNA: TGTGCTAGCAGCCCCGTGGCAGGGGTACGCAATGAGCAGTTCTTC. The V and J genes are TRBV7-7 and TRBJ2-1, with D perhaps matching TRBD1 (6 bases). This CDR3 is built from 15 residues. Looked up from germline, CDR1 is SSHAT and CDR2 is FNYEAQ (reference sequence).

CDR3 nucleotide sequence: TGCGCCAGCAGCTTGGTCGGGGGATACACAGATACGCAGTATTTT. Protein sequence: CASSLVGGYTDTQYF. The chain links TRBV5-1 to TRBJ2-3; D possibly corresponds to TRBD2 (6 bases). V shed 0 bases and J shed 2 bases, with 10 bases lying between them. Germline V gene lookup returns CDR1 SGHRS and CDR2 YFSETQ. The CDR3 contains 15 residues.

CDR3 DNA: TGTGCCAGCAGCTTAGAGGGGGCGGTGAACTATGGCTACACCTTC. Translation gives CASSLEGAVNYGYTF. The chain links TRBV7-2 to TRBJ1-2, with 7 nucleotides matching TRBD1. V gave up 1 base and J gave up 2 bases; unmatched junction bases: 4. The CDR3 has 15 residues. Germline loops: CDR1 SGHTA, CDR2 FQGNSA.

J is TRBJ2-1 and V is TRBV7-3, with 7 bases lining up with TRBD2. The CDR3 spans 15 residues. Germline lookup yields CDR1 SGHTA and CDR2 FQGTGA. Trimming took 5 bases from V and 4 from J; bases not matched to a gene: 8. The CDR3 DNA sequence: TGTGCCAGCAGCCTAGGAGCGGGGACGTACAATGAGCAGTTCTTC. Translated: CASSLGAGTYNEQFF.

The chain uses TRBV11-2 and TRBJ2-2; D perhaps matches TRBD1 (5 bases). V was cut by 1 base and J by 1 base, with 7 bases left in between. The CDR3 contains 15 residues. In germline, CDR1 is SGHAT, CDR2 FQNNGV. CDR3 coding DNA: TGTGCCAGCAGCTTAGGCAGGGTGAACACCGGGGAGCTGTTTTTT. Translated: CASSLGRVNTGELFF.

V is TRBV11-2 and J is TRBJ2-7; D possibly corresponds to TRBD1 (5 bases). Deletions cut 2 bases from V and 0 bases from J, with 11 bases between. The CDR3 extends over 15 amino acids. The germline CDR1 and CDR2 sequences are SGHAT and FQNNGV. For the CDR3, the DNA is TGTGCCAGCAGCTTACAGGGTCCCCGCTCCTACGAGCAGTACTTC. This gives the protein CASSLQGPRSYEQYF.

The V call is TRBV6-2 or TRBV6-3, the J call TRBJ2-7; 7 positions match TRBD1. J lost 3 bases, V lost 0 bases, and 2 bases had no gene match. CDR3 size: 14 residues. Germline V CDR1 and CDR2: MNHEY, SVGEGT. The CDR3 bases are TGTGCCAGCAGTTACTCGTACAGGGGCTACGAGCAGTACTTC. Translation: CASSYSYRGYEQYF.

The chain carries TRBV3-1 (or the pseudogene TRBV3-2) and TRBJ2-3, with TRBD2 matching 13 bases. The trim removed 6 bases at V and 4 bases at J, leaving 7 bases unmatched. Germline V gene data show CDR1 as LGHDT and CDR2 as YNNKEL (reference sequence). The CDR3 is 16 amino acids. In nucleotides, the CDR3 is TGTGCCAGCAGACGGACTAGCGGGAGTCCCGCAGATACGCAGTATTTT. Protein sequence: CASRRTSGSPADTQYF.

This clone has just one count. This chain connects TRBV7-8 to TRBJ2-5; 7 bases align to TRBD2. The CDR3 consists of 18 residues. Germline V gene sequence: CDR1 SGHVS, CDR2 FQNEAQ. With 0 bases clipped from V and 4 bases from J, the junction kept 14 bases outside the gene matches. The CDR3 reads CASSLALAAGMEGETQYF. In DNA form, the CDR3 reads TGTGCCAGCAGCTTAGCGTTGGCAGCGGGAATGGAGGGAGAGACCCAGTACTTC.

The chain joins TRBV21-1 to TRBJ2-7; the table calls TRBD1, which could not be checked here. TRBV21-1 is assigned pseudogene status. The CDR3 length is 16 residues. Here the CDR3 DNA reads TGTGCCAGCAGCAATCATCCGGGACAGGACACCTACGAGCAGTACTTC. Encoded protein: CASSNHPGQDTYEQYF.

This clone was picked up one time. The chain recombines TRBV7-2 with TRBJ2-1; no clear D. CDR3 length: 14 amino acids. Looked up from germline, CDR1 is SGHTA and CDR2 is FQGNSA. The V and J ends lost 6 bases and 9 bases respectively, with 18 bases between them. CDR3 loop: CASSVAATLGEQFF. CDR3 DNA: TGTGCCAGCAGTGTGGCGGCCACTCTGGGTGAGCAGTTCTTC.

This chain connects TRBV30 to TRBJ2-5, with 11 bases identical to TRBD2. Looked up from germline, CDR1 is GTSNPN and CDR2 is SVGIG (reference sequence). This CDR3 has 14 amino acids. V shed 2 bases, J shed 7 bases, and the junction held 6 bases outside the gene matches. DNA for the CDR3: TGTGCCTGGAGTATGGGACTAGCGGTGCGGACCCAGTACTTC. It codes for CAWSMGLAVRTQYF.

CDR3 sequence (DNA): TGCAGCGTCAACAGACAGGGGGTGAACACTGAAGCTTTCTTT. Encoded protein: CSVNRQGVNTEAFF. The rearrangement uses TRBV29-1 and TRBJ1-1, with TRBD1 identical over 9 bases. V lost 6 bases, J lost 0 bases, and 5 bases stayed unmatched. CDR3 size: 14 residues. Germline loops: CDR1 SQVTM, CDR2 ANQGSEA.

The chain recombines TRBV7-9 with TRBJ2-5; perhaps TRBD2 as D (6 bases). CDR1 and CDR2 from the germline V gene are SEHNR and FQNEAQ (reference sequence). This CDR3 contains 15 residues. V shed 5 bases and J shed 2 bases, with 15 bases lying between them. CDR3 loop: CASSPGGRIQETQYF. Written as DNA, the CDR3 is TGTGCCAGCAGCCCCGGGGGACGCATACAAGAGACCCAGTACTTC.

This chain uses TRBV7-2 with TRBJ1-5, with a tentative D call TRBD1 (6 bases). The CDR3 extends over 15 amino acids. V lost 6 bases and J 1 base, leaving 13 bases between the germline ends. CDR1 is SGHTA, CDR2 FQGNSA, per germline. CDR3 nucleotide sequence: TGTGCCAGCAGTTACGGACAGTCGAGCAATCAGCCCCAGCATTTT. This gives the protein CASSYGQSSNQPQHF.